This T cell receptor (beta chain) is from a study of cytomegalovirus exposure and HLA in healthy donors. The PCR ran on 60 Vbeta and 13 Jbeta primers. Profiled with immunoSEQ multiplex PCR; TCRdb holds only in-frame clones, not every one. The sample contains about 200,000 clones, 76% of which appear only once. The trim removed 5 bases at V and 1 base at J, leaving 6 bases unmatched. Germline lookup yields CDR1 SGHAT and CDR2 FQNNGV. The CDR3 consists of 17 residues. V and J are TRBV11-2 and TRBJ2-3; TRBD2 matches 13 bases. The sequence was obtained from a man between 18 and 29 years old in good health and CMV-seronegative. The sequenced material came from PBMCs. The CDR3 loop reads CASSPGLAGVGTDTQYF. Here the CDR3 DNA reads TGTGCCAGCAGCCCAGGACTAGCGGGAGTGGGCACAGATACGCAGTATTTT.